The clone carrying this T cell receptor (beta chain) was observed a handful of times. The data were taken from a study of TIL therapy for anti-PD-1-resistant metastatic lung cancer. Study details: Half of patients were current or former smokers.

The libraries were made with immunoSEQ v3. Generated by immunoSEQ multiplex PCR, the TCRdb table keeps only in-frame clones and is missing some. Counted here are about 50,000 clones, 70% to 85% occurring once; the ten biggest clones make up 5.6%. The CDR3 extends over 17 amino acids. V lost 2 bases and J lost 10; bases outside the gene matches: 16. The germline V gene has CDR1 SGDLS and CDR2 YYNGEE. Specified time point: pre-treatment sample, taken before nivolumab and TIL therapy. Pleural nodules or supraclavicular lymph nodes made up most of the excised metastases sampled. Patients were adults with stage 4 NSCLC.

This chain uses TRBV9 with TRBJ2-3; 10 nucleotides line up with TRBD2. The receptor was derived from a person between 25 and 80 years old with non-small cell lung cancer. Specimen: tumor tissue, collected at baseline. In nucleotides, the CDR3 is TGTGCCAGCAGCGTTGATAGCGGGGGGCCTTCGGTTCGTGCGCAGTATTTT. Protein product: CASSVDSGGPSVRAQYF.